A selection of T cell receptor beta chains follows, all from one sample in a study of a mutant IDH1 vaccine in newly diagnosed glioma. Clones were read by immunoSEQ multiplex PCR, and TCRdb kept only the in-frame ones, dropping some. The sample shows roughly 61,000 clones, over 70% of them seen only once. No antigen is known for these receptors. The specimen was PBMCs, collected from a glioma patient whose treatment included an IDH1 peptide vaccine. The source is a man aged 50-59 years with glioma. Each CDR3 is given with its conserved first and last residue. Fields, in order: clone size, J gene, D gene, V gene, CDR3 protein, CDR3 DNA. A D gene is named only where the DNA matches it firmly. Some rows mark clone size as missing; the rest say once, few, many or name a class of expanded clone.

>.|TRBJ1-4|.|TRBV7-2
CASRRGNEKLFF
TGTGCCAGCAGACGGGGGAATGAAAAACTGTTTTTT
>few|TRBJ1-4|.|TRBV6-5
CASRHPDEKLFF
TGTGCCAGCCGCCACCCGGATGAAAAACTGTTTTTT
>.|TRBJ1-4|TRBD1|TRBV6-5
CASRVGQGGKLFF
TGTGCCAGCAGAGTGGGACAGGGAGGGAAACTGTTTTTT
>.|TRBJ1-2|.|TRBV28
CASSFWSPTANYGYTF
TGTGCCAGCAGTTTTTGGAGTCCCACAGCTAACTATGGCTACACCTTC
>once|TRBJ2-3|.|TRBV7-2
CASSPYRTDTQYF
TGTGCCAGCAGCCCCTACCGCACAGATACGCAGTATTTT
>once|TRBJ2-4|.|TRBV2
CASSEVSTVQYF
TGTGCCAGCAGTGAAGTCAGTACAGTACAGTACTTC
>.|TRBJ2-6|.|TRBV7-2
CASSIRPNSGANVLTF
TGTGCCAGCAGCATAAGGCCCAACTCTGGGGCCAACGTCCTGACTTTC
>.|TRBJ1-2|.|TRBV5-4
CASSLEENYGYTF
TGTGCCAGCAGCTTGGAAGAAAACTATGGCTACACCTTC
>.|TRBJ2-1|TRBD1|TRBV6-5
CASSNNRGRYEQFF
TGTGCCAGCAGTAACAACAGGGGGAGGTATGAGCAGTTCTTC
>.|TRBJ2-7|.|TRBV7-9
CASSLNSPYEQYF
TGTGCCAGCAGCTTGAACAGCCCATACGAGCAGTACTTC
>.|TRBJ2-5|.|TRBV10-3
CASGLKETQYF
TGTGCCAGCGGCCTTAAAGAGACCCAGTACTTC
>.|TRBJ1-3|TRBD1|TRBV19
CASSIVGTGGDTIYF
TGTGCCAGTAGTATAGTAGGGACAGGGGGCGACACCATATATTTT
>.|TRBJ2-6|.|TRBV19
CASSQNSGANVLTF
TGTGCCAGTAGTCAAAACTCTGGGGCCAACGTCCTGACTTTC
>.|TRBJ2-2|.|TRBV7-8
CASSLEVSHGPGELFF
TGTGCCAGCAGCTTAGAAGTGAGCCATGGTCCCGGGGAGCTGTTTTTT
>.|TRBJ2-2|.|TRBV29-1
CSVLGRGELFF
TGCAGCGTTCTAGGTCGCGGGGAGCTGTTTTTT
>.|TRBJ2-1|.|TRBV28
CASSDLGGLNNEQFF
TGTGCCAGCAGTGACCTGGGAGGTTTGAACAATGAGCAGTTCTTC